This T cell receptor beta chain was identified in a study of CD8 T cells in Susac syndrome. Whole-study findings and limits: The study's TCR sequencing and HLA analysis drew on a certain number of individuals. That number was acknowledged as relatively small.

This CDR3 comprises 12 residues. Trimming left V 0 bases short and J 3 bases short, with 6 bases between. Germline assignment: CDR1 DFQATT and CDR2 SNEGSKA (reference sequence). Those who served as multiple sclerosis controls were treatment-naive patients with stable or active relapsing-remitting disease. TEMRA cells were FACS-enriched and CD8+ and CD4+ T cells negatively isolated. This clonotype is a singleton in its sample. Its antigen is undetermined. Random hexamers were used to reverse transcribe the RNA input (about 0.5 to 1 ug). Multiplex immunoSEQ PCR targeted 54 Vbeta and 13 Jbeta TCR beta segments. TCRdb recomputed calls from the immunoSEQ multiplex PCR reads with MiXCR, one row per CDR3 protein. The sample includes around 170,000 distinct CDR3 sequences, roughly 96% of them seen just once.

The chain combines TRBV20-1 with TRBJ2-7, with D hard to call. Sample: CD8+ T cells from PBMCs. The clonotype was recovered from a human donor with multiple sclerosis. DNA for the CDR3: TGCAGTGCTAGAGATCTTGACTACGAGCAGTACTTC. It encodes CSARDLDYEQYF.